This section outlines one TCR beta chain sequence together with its context. Its antigen is currently unknown. As to time point: blood from clinic visit 5 months post-surgery; TSC patient then seizure free. Surgery cases with the highest brain T cell transcript signatures were chosen for sequencing. At least one anti-epileptic drug was given before surgery. The CDR3 runs 17 residues. The germline V and J ends were trimmed by 3 bases and 2 bases, with 16 bases remaining between them. CDR1 and CDR2 (germline): SGHVT, SQSDAQ. The protocol was immunoSEQ multiplex PCR, while the TCRdb copy is restricted to in-frame clones and leaves out a portion. Here the sample spans about 340,000 clones, over 90% being singletons. The sample belongs to a study of brain T cells in children with intractable seizures. Overall study findings and caveats: Clones missing pre-surgery may reflect undersampling of that blood sample. HCMV serostatus was not known, and viral specificity came from CDR3 similarity only.

The source of this sequence is a boy in the first two years of life with tuberous sclerosis and intractable seizures. The sample consisted of peripheral blood, taken less than 6 months after surgery. This chain links TRBV7-4 with TRBJ2-2; D is perhaps TRBD1 or TRBD2 (7 bases each). This chain's CDR3 is CASSFPGGVLNTGELFF. Here the CDR3 DNA reads TGTGCCAGCAGCTTCCCAGGGGGGGTATTAAACACCGGGGAGCTGTTTTTT. Full variable domain (remainder filled in from reference TRBV7-4 and TRBJ2-2): GAGVSQSPRYKVAKRGRDVALRCDSISGHVTLYWYRQTLGQGSEVLTYSQSDAQRDKSGRPSGRFSAERPERSVSTLKIQRTEQGDSAVYLCASSFPGGVLNTGELFFGEGSRLTVL.